The 10 T cell receptor beta chains in this list originate from one sample, sequenced in a study of blood T cell repertoires in COVID-19. The protocol was immunoSEQ multiplex PCR, while the TCRdb copy is restricted to in-frame clones and leaves out a portion. The sample holds tens of thousands of clones, around 80% seen once. Sequenced material: peripheral blood. Receptors were obtained from a man aged 60-69 years with active or convalescent COVID-19.

V and J are TRBV3-1 (or the pseudogene TRBV3-2) and TRBJ1-2, with D possibly being TRBD1 (5 bases). CDR3 length: 13 amino acids. Germline values: CDR1 LGHDT, CDR2 YNNKEL (reference sequence). The V gene lost 1 base and the J gene lost 8 bases, with 11 bases spanning the gap. CDR3 sequence reads: CASSQARAGGYTF. The DNA of the CDR3 is TGTGCCAGCAGCCAAGCCAGGGCTGGAGGCTACACCTTC.

The chain employs TRBV18 and TRBJ2-3; 7 nucleotides match TRBD2. From germline, CDR1 is KGHSH and CDR2 LQKENI. J gave up 0 bases and V 6 bases, and 9 bases lay outside the gene matches. CDR3 length equals 16 residues. The DNA for the CDR3 is TGTGCCAGCTCGCCCTATCAGCGGGGAAGCACAGATACGCAGTATTTT. Translating gives CASSPYQRGSTDTQYF.

This clone was counted only a few times. This sequence joins TRBV28 and TRBJ2-7, with 8 bases identical to TRBD1. Germline V gives CDR1 MDHEN, CDR2 SYDVKM. Losses at the gene ends were 9 bases for V and 2 bases for J; bases not matched to a gene: 6. The CDR3 totals 13 residues. CDR3 protein: CASAPGQAYEQYF. In DNA, the CDR3 is TGTGCCAGTGCACCGGGACAGGCCTACGAGCAGTACTTC.

This clone has a handful of counts. This chain uses TRBV7-9 with TRBJ1-4; D is perhaps TRBD1 (6 bases). V shed 1 base and J shed 0 bases, with 15 bases lying between them. CDR3 length equals 18 residues. The V gene's germline CDR1 is SEHNR and CDR2 FQNEAQ (reference sequence). The CDR3 spells CASSLEGHGLATNEKLFF. In DNA form, the CDR3 reads TGTGCCAGCAGCTTAGAGGGACACGGTTTAGCAACTAATGAAAAACTGTTTTTT.

The chain joins TRBV5-1 to TRBJ2-1; TRBD1 agrees at 10 bases. The CDR3 totals 14 residues. Germline V gene sequence: CDR1 SGHRS, CDR2 YFSETQ. J was trimmed by 5 bases and V by 5 bases; bases with no gene match: 4. The CDR3, as DNA: TGCGCCAGCAGTACCGGGACAGGGGACAATGAGCAGTTCTTC. It encodes CASSTGTGDNEQFF. The full variable domain, its missing parts supplied by reference TRBV5-1 and TRBJ2-1, is KAGVTQTPRYLIKTRGQQVTLSCSPISGHRSVSWYQQTPGQGLQFLFEYFSETQRNKGNFPGRFSGRQFSNSRSEMNVSTLELGDSALYLCASSTGTGDNEQFFGPGTRLTVL.

This chain links TRBV9 with TRBJ2-5; 7 bases are a match to TRBD1. Germline V lookup: CDR1 SGDLS, CDR2 YYNGEE. CDR3 length: 14 residues. Trimming removed 3 bases from V and 4 bases from J; junction bases left unmatched: 6. CDR3 nucleotide sequence: TGTGCCAGCAGCGCGACAGGGTGGCGAGAGACCCAGTACTTC. Residues: CASSATGWRETQYF.

This clone was counted only a few times. The V and J genes are TRBV27 and TRBJ1-6; D not certain. Trimming shortened V by 2 bases and J by 7 bases, and 6 bases separated the two germline ends. CDR3 length equals 13 residues. Germline V gene lookup returns CDR1 MNHEY and CDR2 SMNVEV (reference sequence). DNA for the CDR3: TGTGCCAGCAGTTTACGGTACAATTCACCCCTCCACTTT. It specifies CASSLRYNSPLHF.

The V and J genes are TRBV11-2 and TRBJ2-7, with no clear D. The V and J ends lost 0 bases and 0 bases respectively, with 6 bases between them. Germline CDR1 SGHAT, CDR2 FQNNGV. The CDR3 loop spans 14 amino acids. The CDR3 sequence is CASSLDPGSYEQYF. CDR3 DNA sequence: TGTGCCAGCAGCTTAGACCCAGGCTCCTACGAGCAGTACTTC.

V is TRBV28 and J is TRBJ1-1, with 7 bases aligning to TRBD1. This CDR3 comprises 14 residues. Germline CDR1 MDHEN, CDR2 SYDVKM. The CDR3 DNA reads TGTGCGGCAGAGTCGTACCCGCAGGGGGTGGAAGCTTTCTTT. Translating it yields CAAESYPQGVEAFF.

This chain uses TRBV10-3 with TRBJ1-5, with D uncertain. V was trimmed by 2 bases and J by 5 bases, leaving 13 bases between them. This CDR3 spans 15 amino acids. Germline V lookup: CDR1 ENHRY, CDR2 SYGVKD. CDR3 coding DNA: TGTGCCATCAGTGAGGACGGCGACGGGGATCAGCCCCAGCATTTT. It translates to CAISEDGDGDQPQHF.